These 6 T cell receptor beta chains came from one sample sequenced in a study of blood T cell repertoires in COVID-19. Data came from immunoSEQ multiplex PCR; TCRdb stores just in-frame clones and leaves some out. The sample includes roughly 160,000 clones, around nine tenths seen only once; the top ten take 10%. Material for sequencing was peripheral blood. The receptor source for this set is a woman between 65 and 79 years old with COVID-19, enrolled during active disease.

The CDR3 nucleotides are TGCGCCAGCAGCCGGACAGGCTATGGCTACACCTTC. Translated: CASSRTGYGYTF. The chain has TRBV5-1 and TRBJ1-2; 7 bases match TRBD1. Trimming took 4 bases from V and 4 from J; bases not matched to a gene: 1. Germline-derived CDR1 and CDR2 are SGHRS and YFSETQ. The CDR3 has 12 amino acids.

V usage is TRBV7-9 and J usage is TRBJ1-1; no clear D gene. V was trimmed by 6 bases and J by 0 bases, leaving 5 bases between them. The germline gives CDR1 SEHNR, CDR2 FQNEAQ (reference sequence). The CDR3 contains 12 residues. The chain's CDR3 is CASSSMNTEAFF. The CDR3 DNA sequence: TGTGCCAGCAGTAGTATGAACACTGAAGCTTTCTTT.

Here the CDR3 reads CAISEYDISYEQYF. In nucleotides, the CDR3 is TGTGCCATCAGTGAATACGACATCTCCTACGAGCAGTACTTC. This sequence joins TRBV10-3 and TRBJ2-7; D is undetermined. Germline V gene sequence: CDR1 ENHRY, CDR2 SYGVKD. The CDR3 has 14 residues. The germline V and J ends were trimmed by 3 bases and 0 bases, with 9 bases remaining between them.

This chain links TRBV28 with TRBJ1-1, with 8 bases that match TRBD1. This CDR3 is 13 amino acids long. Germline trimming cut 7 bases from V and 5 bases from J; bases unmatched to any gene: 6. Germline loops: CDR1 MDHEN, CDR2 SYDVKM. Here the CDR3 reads CASISGGGTEAFF. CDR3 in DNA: TGTGCCAGCATATCAGGGGGCGGGACTGAAGCTTTCTTT.

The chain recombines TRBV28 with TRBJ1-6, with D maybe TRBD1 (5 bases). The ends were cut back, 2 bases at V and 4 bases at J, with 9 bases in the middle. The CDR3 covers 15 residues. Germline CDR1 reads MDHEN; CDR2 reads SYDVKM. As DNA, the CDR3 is TGTGCCAGCAGTTTACCCGGACAATATAATTCACCCCTCCACTTT. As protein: CASSLPGQYNSPLHF.

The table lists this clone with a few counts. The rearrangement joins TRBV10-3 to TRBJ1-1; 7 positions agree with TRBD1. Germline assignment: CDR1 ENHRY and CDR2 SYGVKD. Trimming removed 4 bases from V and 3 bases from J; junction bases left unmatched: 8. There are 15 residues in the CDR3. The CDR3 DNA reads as TGTGCCATCAGTGCGGTACAGGGGCCCGACACTGAAGCTTTCTTT. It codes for CAISAVQGPDTEAFF.